These 3 T cell receptor beta chains were sequenced from one sample in a study of cytomegalovirus exposure and HLA in healthy donors. Primers: 60 Vbeta forward and 13 Jbeta reverse. Using immunoSEQ multiplex PCR, the repertoire was profiled, and TCRdb retains in-frame clones only, with some absent. Here the sample spans roughly 250,000 clones, about 83% being singletons. Sequenced sample: PBMCs. Receptors originate from a woman aged 40-49 years in good health and CMV-seropositive.

This clone appeared a few times. The rearrangement uses TRBV28 and TRBJ2-7; 7 bases fit TRBD1. The CDR3 extends over 15 amino acids. The germline gives CDR1 MDHEN, CDR2 SYDVKM. V shed 3 bases, J shed 2 bases, and the junction held 7 bases outside the gene matches. CDR3: CASSFVAGGTYEQYF. For the CDR3, the DNA is TGTGCCAGCAGTTTTGTAGCAGGGGGAACCTACGAGCAGTACTTC.

The chain has TRBV14 and TRBJ1-2; D not certain. The CDR3 is 13 residues long. V lost 7 bases, J lost 5 bases, and 14 bases lay in between. CDR1 and CDR2 (germline): SGHDN, FVKESK. The CDR3 coding sequence is TGTGCCAGCAAACCTTCCGGACTTTATGGCTACACCTTC. It yields the protein CASKPSGLYGYTF.

In its sample, this clone was seen once. The chain couples TRBV30 to TRBJ2-1; 10 bases are shared with TRBD2. Per germline, CDR1 GTSNPN and CDR2 SVGIG (reference sequence). V dropped 0 bases and J dropped 9; count of bases not matched to a gene: 8. The CDR3 extends over 15 amino acids. CDR3 nucleotide sequence: TGTGCCTGGAGTGTAACAAGCGGGAGGGCAGGTGAGCAGTTCTTC. Translated, it gives CAWSVTSGRAGEQFF.